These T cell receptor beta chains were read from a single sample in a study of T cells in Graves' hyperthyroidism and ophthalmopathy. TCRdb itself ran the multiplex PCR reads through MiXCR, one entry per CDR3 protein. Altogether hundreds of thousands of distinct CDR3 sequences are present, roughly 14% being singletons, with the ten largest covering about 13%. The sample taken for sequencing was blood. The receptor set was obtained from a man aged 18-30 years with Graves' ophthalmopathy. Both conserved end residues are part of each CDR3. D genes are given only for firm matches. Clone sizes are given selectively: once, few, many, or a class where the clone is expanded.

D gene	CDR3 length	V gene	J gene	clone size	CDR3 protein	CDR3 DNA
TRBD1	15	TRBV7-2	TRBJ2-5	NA	CASSLGGTGLETQYF	TGTGCCAGCAGCTTAGGGGGGACAGGGTTGGAGACCCAGTACTTC
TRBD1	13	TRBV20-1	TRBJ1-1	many	CSAKDRGDTEAFF	TGCAGTGCTAAAGACAGGGGGGACACTGAAGCTTTCTTT
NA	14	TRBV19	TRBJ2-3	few	CASSIAPSTDTQYF	TGTGCCAGTAGTATAGCCCCTAGCACAGATACGCAGTATTTT
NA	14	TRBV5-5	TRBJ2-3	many	CASIRSPPTDTQYF	TGTGCCAGCATTCGGTCCCCACCCACAGATACGCAGTATTTT
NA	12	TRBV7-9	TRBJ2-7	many	CASSSTPYEQYF	TGTGCCAGCAGCTCCACCCCGTACGAGCAGTACTTC
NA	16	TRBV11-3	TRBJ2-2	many	CASSLDRSGGAGELFF	TGTGCCAGCAGCTTAGATCGTAGCGGAGGGGCCGGGGAGCTGTTTTTT
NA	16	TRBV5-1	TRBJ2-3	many	CASSLDPGSDRYPQYF	TGCGCCAGCAGCTTGGACCCGGGTTCCGACAGATACCCGCAGTATTTT
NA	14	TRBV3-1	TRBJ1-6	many	CASSQRQRNSPLHF	TGTGCCAGCAGCCAAAGACAGAGGAATTCACCCCTCCACTTT
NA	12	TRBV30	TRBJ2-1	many	CAWTATSGEQFF	TGTGCCTGGACGGCCACCTCGGGTGAGCAGTTCTTC
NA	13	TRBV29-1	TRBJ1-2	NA	CSVVADPTYGYTF	TGCAGCGTTGTTGCAGACCCAACCTATGGCTACACCTTC
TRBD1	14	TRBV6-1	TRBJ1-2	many	CASSSLTGSYGYTF	TGTGCCAGCAGTTCCCTGACAGGGAGCTATGGCTACACCTTC
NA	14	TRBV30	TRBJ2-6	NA	CAWLDWSGANVLTF	TGTGCCTGGTTGGATTGGTCGGGGGCCAACGTCCTGACTTTC
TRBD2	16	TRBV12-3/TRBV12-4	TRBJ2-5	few	CASSYSSGAPMETQYF	TGTGCCAGCAGTTATTCGAGCGGGGCACCCATGGAGACCCAGTACTTC
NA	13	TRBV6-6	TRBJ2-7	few	CASSYLGAFEQYF	TGTGCCAGCAGTTACCTGGGGGCCTTCGAGCAGTACTTC
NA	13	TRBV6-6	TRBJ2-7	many	CASSYGARGEQYF	TGTGCCAGCAGTTACGGGGCTCGTGGCGAGCAGTACTTC
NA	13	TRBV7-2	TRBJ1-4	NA	CASSFNINEKLFF	TGTGCCAGCAGCTTTAATATAAATGAAAAACTGTTTTTT
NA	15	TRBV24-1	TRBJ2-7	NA	CATSDPRGAADEQYF	TGTGCCACCAGTGACCCGAGGGGGGCGGCAGACGAGCAGTACTTC
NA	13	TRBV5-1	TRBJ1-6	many	CASSPGGNSPLHF	TGCGCCAGCAGCCCGGGGGGGAATTCACCCCTCCACTTT
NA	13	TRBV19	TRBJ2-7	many	CASSDTGGHEQYF	TGTGCCAGTAGTGATACAGGAGGCCACGAGCAGTACTTC
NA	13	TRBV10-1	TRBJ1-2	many	CASSESGAGGYTF	TGCGCCAGCAGTGAATCAGGGGCCGGTGGCTACACCTTC
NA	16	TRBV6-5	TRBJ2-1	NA	CASSYSRGGLGNEQFF	TGTGCCAGCAGTTACTCGAGGGGGGGCCTTGGGAATGAGCAGTTCTTC
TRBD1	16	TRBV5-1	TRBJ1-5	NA	CASSLGGTGGNQPQHF	TGCGCCAGCAGCTTGGGAGGGACAGGCGGCAATCAGCCCCAGCATTTT
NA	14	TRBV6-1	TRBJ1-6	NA	CASSPGAHNSPLHF	TGTGCCAGCTCCCCGGGGGCCCATAATTCACCCCTCCACTTT
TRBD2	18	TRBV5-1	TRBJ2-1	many	CASSLQGLAGVRYNEQFF	TGCGCCAGCAGCTTGCAAGGACTAGCGGGAGTCCGCTACAATGAGCAGTTCTTC
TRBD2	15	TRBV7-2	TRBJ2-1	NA	CASSGGASGEWEQFF	TGTGCCAGCAGCGGGGGGGCTAGCGGGGAATGGGAGCAGTTCTTC
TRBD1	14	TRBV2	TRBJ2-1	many	CASSRRDRGNEQFF	TGTGCCAGCAGTCGCCGGGACAGGGGGAATGAGCAGTTCTTC
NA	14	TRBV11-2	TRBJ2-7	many	CASSLGRASYEQYF	TGTGCCAGCAGCTTAGGCAGGGCCTCCTACGAGCAGTACTTC
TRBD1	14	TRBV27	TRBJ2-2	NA	CASSPTGHTGELFF	TGTGCCAGCAGTCCGACAGGGCACACCGGGGAGCTGTTTTTT
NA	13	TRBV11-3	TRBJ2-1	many	CASSSTGYNEQFF	TGTGCCAGCAGTTCGACGGGCTACAATGAGCAGTTCTTC
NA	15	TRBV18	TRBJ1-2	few	CASSPVHAANYGYTF	TGTGCCAGCTCACCTGTTCATGCAGCTAACTATGGCTACACCTTC
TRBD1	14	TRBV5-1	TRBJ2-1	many	CASSLVGQGDEQFF	TGCGCCAGCAGCTTGGTAGGGCAGGGGGATGAGCAGTTCTTC
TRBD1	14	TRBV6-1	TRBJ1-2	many	CASSETGVYYGYTF	TGTGCCAGCAGTGAGACAGGGGTCTACTATGGCTACACCTTC
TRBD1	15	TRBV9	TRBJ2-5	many	CASSAGTGDGETQYF	TGTGCCAGCAGCGCCGGGACAGGGGATGGGGAGACCCAGTACTTC
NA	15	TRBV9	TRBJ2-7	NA	CASSVGGGGSYEQYF	TGTGCCAGCAGCGTAGGAGGCGGTGGATCCTACGAGCAGTACTTC
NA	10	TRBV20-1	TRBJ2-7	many	CSAGSYEQYF	TGCAGTGCGGGCTCCTACGAGCAGTACTTC
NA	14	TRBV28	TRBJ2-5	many	CASSSSTVGETQYF	TGTGCCAGCAGTTCGTCGACAGTAGGGGAGACCCAGTACTTC
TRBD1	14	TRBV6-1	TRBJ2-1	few	CASRRGGTGYEQFF	TGTGCCAGCAGACGAGGGGGGACAGGGTATGAGCAGTTCTTC
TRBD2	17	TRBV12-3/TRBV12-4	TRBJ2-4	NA	CASSFGEGSLGKNIQYF	TGTGCCAGCAGTTTTGGGGAGGGTAGCCTGGGCAAAAACATTCAGTACTTC
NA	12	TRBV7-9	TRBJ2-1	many	CASTIGYNEQFF	TGTGCCAGCACTATTGGGTACAATGAGCAGTTCTTC
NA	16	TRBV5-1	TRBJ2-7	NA	CASSLRGPAAIYEQYF	TGCGCCAGCAGCCTCAGGGGACCGGCCGCCATCTACGAGCAGTACTTC
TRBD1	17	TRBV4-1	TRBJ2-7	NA	CASSQGYSTGGVYEQYF	TGCGCCAGCAGCCAAGGCTATTCGACAGGGGGAGTCTACGAGCAGTACTTC
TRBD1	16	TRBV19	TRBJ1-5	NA	CASSTLGQVHNQPQHF	TGTGCCAGTAGTACGCTCGGACAGGTTCACAATCAGCCCCAGCATTTT
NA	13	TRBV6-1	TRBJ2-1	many	CASSTFEEDEQFF	TGTGCCAGCAGTACCTTTGAAGAGGATGAGCAGTTCTTC
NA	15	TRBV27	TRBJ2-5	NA	CASSPAARRRETQYF	TGTGCCAGCAGTCCCGCCGCTCGGCGTCGGGAGACCCAGTACTTC
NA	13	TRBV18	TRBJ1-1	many	CASSRGTDTEAFF	TGTGCCAGCTCACGGGGTACTGACACTGAAGCTTTCTTT
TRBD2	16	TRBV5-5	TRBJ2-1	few	CASSPPSGSFYNEQFF	TGTGCCAGCAGCCCACCCAGCGGGAGTTTCTACAATGAGCAGTTCTTC
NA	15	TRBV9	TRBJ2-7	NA	CASSVARDGSYEQYF	TGTGCCAGCAGCGTAGCCCGGGACGGCTCCTACGAGCAGTACTTC
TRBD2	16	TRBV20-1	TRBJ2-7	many	CSARGGLADFSYEQYF	TGCAGTGCTAGGGGGGGACTAGCGGATTTCTCCTACGAGCAGTACTTC
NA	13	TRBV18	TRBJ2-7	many	CASSPQGGYEQYF	TGTGCCAGCTCACCACAGGGGGGGTACGAGCAGTACTTC
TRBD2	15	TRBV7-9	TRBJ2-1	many	CASRQRGSSYNEQFF	TGTGCCAGCAGGCAGCGGGGCAGCTCCTACAATGAGCAGTTCTTC
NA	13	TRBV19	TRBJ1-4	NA	CASSRITNEKLFF	TGTGCCAGTAGTCGGATCACTAATGAAAAACTGTTTTTT